This T cell receptor beta chain was identified during a study of regulatory T cells in long-lasting Graves disease. On this clonotype itself: The antigen is not known.

Study-wide findings and caveats: Compared with new cases, persistent Graves' patients showed reduced TCR diversity. Newly diagnosed patients shared 950 to 1,000 public clonotypes; persistent patients shared around 2,500.

V dropped 3 bases and J dropped 10 bases, with 15 bases sitting between them. The CDR3 consists of 13 residues. The germline gives CDR1 LNHDA, CDR2 SQIVND (reference sequence). Time point indicated: persistent/refractory GD, antithyroid drugs over 5 years with positive TRAb. Making the TCR library involved RNA that had been extracted from PBMCs. Construction of TCR beta libraries relied on iRepertoire HTBI primers and on Arm-PCR targeting CDR3 regions. Under the authors' procedure: Identification of gene segments yielded more than 55 TRBV and over 12 TRBJ across samples. TCRdb itself ran the multiplex PCR reads through MiXCR, one entry per CDR3 protein. TCRdb's processing, not the authors', yielded these V and J calls. The sample lists fewer than 400,000 distinct CDR3 sequences; around 19% were seen once.

The sequence was collected from a female donor with Graves disease. The genes are TRBV19 and TRBJ1-1, with D perhaps matching TRBD1 (6 bases). This specimen was peripheral blood mononuclear cells (PBMCs), taken when the disease was refractory, from a patient treated with antithyroid drugs. CDR3 nucleotide sequence: TGTGCCAGTAGTATGAGGGGGGCGAAGGTAGCTTTCTTT. It translates to CASSMRGAKVAFF.